This T cell receptor (beta chain) was found in a study of T cells after yellow fever vaccination. Study observations and caveats: There was a small share of clonotypes that showed up in both the CD4 and CD8 compartments. Once the booster was given, most primary-vaccination clones reappeared, at approximately 97% for CD4 and 88% for CD8. Repertoires obtained by FACS sorting could include abundant clonotypes that entered as contaminants from the bulk population.

As concerns this clonotype: As yet, its antigen is unknown.

Template switching with 5'RACE generated the TCR cDNA and added a universal primer site and UMIs. Each CDR3 protein gets one entry after TCRdb re-called the 5' RACE reads with MiXCR. There are some 670,000 distinct CDR3 sequences in the sample; more than 9% occur only once, and approximately 15% lies in the top ten. The CDR3 contains 14 residues. Germline V gene lookup returns CDR1 SQVTM and CDR2 ANQGSEA. V was shortened by 6 bases and J by 2 bases, with 14 bases between the two germline ends. This clonotype was obtained from a man aged 30 to 45 who received the YFV17D yellow fever vaccine. This chain links TRBV29-1 with TRBJ2-4; D not resolved. The specimen was PBMCs, collected on the day of the yellow fever booster vaccination. CDR3 DNA sequence: TGCAGCGTCCCGGAAGTCAGCTCCAAAAACATTCAGTACTTC. Protein: CSVPEVSSKNIQYF.